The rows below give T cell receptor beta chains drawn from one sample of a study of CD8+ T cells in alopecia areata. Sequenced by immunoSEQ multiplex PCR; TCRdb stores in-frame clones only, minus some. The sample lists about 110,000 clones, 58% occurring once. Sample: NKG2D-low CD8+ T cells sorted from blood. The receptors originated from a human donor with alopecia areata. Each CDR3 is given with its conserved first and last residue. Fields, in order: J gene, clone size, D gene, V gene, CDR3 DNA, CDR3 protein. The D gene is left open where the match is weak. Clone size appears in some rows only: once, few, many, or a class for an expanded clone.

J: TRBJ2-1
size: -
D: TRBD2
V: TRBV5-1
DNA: TGCGCCAGCAGCTTGGAGGGACTAGCGGTCTACAATGAGCAGTTCTTC
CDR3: CASSLEGLAVYNEQFF

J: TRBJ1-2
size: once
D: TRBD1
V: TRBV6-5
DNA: TGTGCCAGCGGAAGGACAGGGAGCTATGGCTACACCTTC
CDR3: CASGRTGSYGYTF

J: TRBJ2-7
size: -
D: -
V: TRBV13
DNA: TGTGCCAGCAGCGGGCGGGGACGCTCCTACGAGCAGTACTTC
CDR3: CASSGRGRSYEQYF

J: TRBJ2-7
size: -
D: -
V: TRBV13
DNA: TGTGCCAGCAGCTTAATGGCAGGGGGGTCCTACGAGCAGTACTTC
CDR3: CASSLMAGGSYEQYF

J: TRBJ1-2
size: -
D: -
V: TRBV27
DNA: TGTGCCAGCAGTCCAAGCCAAACAATTGAGTACTATGGCTACACCTTC
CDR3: CASSPSQTIEYYGYTF

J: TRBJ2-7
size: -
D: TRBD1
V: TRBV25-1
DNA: TGTGCCAGCAGGGGCAGGGGGCTCAACGAGCAGTACTTC
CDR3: CASRGRGLNEQYF

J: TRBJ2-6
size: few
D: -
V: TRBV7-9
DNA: TGTGCCAGCAGCTCGAGGGTCTCTGGGGCCAACGTCCTGACTTTC
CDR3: CASSSRVSGANVLTF

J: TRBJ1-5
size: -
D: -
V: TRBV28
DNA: TGTGCCAGCAGTTTTCGTTTTGACAGAAGCAATCAGCCCCAGCATTTT
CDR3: CASSFRFDRSNQPQHF

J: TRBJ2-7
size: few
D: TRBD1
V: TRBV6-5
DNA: TGTGCCAGCAGTGCCGGGACAGGGCCCTACGAGCAGTACTTC
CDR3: CASSAGTGPYEQYF

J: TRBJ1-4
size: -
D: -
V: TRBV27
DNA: TGTGCCAGCAGATCGCATCAGGGTATGGATGAAAAACTGTTTTTT
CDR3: CASRSHQGMDEKLFF

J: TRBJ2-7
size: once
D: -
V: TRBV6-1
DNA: TGTGCCAGCAGTGCCAGAGCGAGCTACGAGCAGTACTTC
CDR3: CASSARASYEQYF

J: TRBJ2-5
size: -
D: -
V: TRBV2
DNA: TGTGCCATCCAAAAGGTTGGGGAGACCCAGTACTTC
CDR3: CAIQKVGETQYF

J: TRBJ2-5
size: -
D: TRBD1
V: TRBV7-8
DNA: TGTGCCAGCAGCGCCCACAGGGGTCGGAGCCAAGAGACCCAGTACTTC
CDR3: CASSAHRGRSQETQYF

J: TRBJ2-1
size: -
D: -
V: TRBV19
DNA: TGTGCCAGTAGTAATGGACAGTTGAATGAGCAGTTCTTC
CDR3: CASSNGQLNEQFF

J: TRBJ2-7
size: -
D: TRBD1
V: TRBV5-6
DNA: TGTGCCAGCAGCTTGGGCTCCAGGGGGCAGGATTACGAGCAGTACTTC
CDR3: CASSLGSRGQDYEQYF

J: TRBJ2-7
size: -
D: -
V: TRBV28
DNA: TGTGCCAGCAGTTTGGACTGGACGTTCTCCTACGAGCAGTACTTC
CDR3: CASSLDWTFSYEQYF

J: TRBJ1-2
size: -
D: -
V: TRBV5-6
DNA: TGTGCCAGCAGCTTGGGGGGCTATGGCTACACCTTC
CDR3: CASSLGGYGYTF

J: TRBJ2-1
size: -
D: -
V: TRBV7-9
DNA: TGTGCCAGCAGCGTGGCCGGAGCGGAGTATGAGCAGTTCTTC
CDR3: CASSVAGAEYEQFF